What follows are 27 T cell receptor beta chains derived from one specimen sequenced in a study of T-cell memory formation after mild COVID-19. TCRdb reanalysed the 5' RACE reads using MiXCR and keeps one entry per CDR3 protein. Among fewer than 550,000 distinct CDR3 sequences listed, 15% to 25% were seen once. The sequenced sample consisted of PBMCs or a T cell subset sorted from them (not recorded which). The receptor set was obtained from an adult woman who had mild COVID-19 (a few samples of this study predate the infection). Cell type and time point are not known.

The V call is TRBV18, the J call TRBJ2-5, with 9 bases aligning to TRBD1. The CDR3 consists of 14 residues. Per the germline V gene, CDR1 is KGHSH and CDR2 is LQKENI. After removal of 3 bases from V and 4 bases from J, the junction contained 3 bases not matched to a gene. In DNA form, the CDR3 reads TGTGCCAGCTCACCCTTGGACAGGGGAGAGACCCAGTACTTC. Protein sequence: CASSPLDRGETQYF.

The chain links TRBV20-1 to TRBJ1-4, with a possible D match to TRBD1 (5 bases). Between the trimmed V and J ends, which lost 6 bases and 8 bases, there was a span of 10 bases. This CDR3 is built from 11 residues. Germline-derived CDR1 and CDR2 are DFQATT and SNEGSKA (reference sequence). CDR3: CSALGEEKLFF. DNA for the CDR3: TGCAGTGCCCTGGGGGAGGAAAAACTGTTTTTT.

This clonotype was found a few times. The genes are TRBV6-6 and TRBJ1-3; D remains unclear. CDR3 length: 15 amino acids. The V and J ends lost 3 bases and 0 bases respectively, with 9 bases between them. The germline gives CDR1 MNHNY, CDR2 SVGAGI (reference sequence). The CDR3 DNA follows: TGTGCCAGCAGTTATCGGACGGACTCTGGAAACACCATATATTTT. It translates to CASSYRTDSGNTIYF.

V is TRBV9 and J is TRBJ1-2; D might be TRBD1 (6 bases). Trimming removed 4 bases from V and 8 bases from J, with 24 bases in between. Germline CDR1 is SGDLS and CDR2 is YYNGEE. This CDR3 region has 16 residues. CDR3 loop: CASSPPEGNREKGYTF. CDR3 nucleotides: TGTGCCAGCAGCCCCCCGGAGGGGAACAGGGAGAAGGGCTACACCTTC.

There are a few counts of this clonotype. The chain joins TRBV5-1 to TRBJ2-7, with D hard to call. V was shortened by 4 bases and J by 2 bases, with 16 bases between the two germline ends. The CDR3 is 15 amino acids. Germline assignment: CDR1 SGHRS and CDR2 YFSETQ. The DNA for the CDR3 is TGCGCCAGCAGCGCCACTCGCGGAGTTACCTACGAGCAGTACTTC. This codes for CASSATRGVTYEQYF. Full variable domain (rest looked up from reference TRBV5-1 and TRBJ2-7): KAGVTQTPRYLIKTRGQQVTLSCSPISGHRSVSWYQQTPGQGLQFLFEYFSETQRNKGNFPGRFSGRQFSNSRSEMNVSTLELGDSALYLCASSATRGVTYEQYFGPGTRLTVT.

CDR3 in DNA: TGCAGTGCCATGGACAGGGGGTCACCCCTCCACTTT. As protein: CSAMDRGSPLHF. This chain uses TRBV20-1 with TRBJ1-6; 10 bases match TRBD1. V trimming: 6 bases; J trimming: 10 bases; junction bases outside the gene matches: 3. Germline V lookup: CDR1 DFQATT, CDR2 SNEGSKA (reference sequence). The CDR3 runs to 12 residues.

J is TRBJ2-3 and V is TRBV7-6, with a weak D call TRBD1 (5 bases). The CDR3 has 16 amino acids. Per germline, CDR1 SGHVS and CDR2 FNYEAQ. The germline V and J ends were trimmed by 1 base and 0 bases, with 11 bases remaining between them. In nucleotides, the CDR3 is TGTGCCAGCAGCTTAGACGTGACAGCAAGCACAGATACGCAGTATTTT. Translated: CASSLDVTASTDTQYF.

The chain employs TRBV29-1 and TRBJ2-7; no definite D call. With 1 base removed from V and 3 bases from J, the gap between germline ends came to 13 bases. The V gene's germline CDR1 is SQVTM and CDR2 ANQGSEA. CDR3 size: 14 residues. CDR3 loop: CSVEVRKGFYEQYF. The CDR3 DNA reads TGCAGCGTTGAAGTTAGGAAGGGATTCTACGAGCAGTACTTC.

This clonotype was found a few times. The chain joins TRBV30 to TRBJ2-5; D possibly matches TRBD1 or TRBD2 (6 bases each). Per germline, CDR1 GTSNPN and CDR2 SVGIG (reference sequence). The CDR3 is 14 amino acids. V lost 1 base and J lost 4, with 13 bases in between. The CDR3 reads CAWSGGRGAETQYF. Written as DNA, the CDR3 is TGTGCCTGGAGTGGGGGGCGGGGAGCAGAGACCCAGTACTTC.

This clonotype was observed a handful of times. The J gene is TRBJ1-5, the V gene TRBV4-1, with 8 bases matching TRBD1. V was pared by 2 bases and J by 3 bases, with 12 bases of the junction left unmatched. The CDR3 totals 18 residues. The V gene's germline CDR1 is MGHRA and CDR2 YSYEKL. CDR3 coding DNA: TGCGCCAGCAGCCAACCCTTCCAGACAGGGGCCATCAATCAGCCCCAGCATTTT. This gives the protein CASSQPFQTGAINQPQHF.

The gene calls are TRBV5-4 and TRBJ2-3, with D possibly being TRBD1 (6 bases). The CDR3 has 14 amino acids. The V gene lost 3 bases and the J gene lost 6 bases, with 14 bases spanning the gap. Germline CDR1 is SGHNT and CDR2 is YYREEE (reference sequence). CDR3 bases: TGTGCCAGCAGCTGGACAGCCAGCATGGATACGCAGTATTTT. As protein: CASSWTASMDTQYF. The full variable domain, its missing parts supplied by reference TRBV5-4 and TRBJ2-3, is ETGVTQSPTHLIKTRGQQVTLRCSSQSGHNTVSWYQQALGQGPQFIFQYYREEENGRGNFPPRFSGLQFPNYSSELNVNALELDDSALYLCASSWTASMDTQYFGPGTRLTVL.

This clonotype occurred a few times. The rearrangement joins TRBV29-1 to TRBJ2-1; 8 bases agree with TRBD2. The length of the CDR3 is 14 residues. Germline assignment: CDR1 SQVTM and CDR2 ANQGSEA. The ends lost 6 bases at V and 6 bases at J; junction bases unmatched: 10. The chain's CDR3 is CSVGIRTSSNEQFF. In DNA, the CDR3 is TGCAGCGTCGGGATTCGGACTAGCAGCAATGAGCAGTTCTTC.

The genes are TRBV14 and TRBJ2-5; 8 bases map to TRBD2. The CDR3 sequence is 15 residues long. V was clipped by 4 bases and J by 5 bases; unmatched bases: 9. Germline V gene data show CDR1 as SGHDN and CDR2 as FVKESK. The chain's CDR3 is CASSPRRGAWETQYF. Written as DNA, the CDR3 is TGTGCCAGCAGCCCCCGGCGGGGGGCGTGGGAGACCCAGTACTTC.

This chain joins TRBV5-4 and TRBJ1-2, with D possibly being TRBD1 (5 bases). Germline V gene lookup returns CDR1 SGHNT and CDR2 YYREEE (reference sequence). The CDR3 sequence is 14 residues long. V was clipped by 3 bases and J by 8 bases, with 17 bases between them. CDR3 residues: CASSSKNSDNGYTF. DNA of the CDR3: TGTGCCAGCAGCTCTAAAAACTCGGACAACGGCTACACCTTC.

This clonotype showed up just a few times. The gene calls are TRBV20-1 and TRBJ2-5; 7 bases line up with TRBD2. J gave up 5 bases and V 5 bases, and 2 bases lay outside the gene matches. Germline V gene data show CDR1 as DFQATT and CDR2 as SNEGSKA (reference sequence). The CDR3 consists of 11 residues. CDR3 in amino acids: CSAGGGETQYF. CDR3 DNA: TGCAGTGCTGGGGGGGGGGAGACCCAGTACTTC.

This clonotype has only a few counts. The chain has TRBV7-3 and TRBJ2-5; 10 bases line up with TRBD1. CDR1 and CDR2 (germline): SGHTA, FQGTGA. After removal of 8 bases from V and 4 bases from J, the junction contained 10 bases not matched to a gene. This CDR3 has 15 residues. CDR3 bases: TGTGCCAGCGCTGCAGGACAGGGGGGAGGAGAGACCCAGTACTTC. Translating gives CASAAGQGGGETQYF.

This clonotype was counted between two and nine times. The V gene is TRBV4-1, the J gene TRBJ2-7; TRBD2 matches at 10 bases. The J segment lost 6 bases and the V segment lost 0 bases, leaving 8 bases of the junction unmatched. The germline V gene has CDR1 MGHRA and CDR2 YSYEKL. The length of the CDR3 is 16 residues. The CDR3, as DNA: TGCGCCAGCAGCCAAGATGGGCTAGCGGGAGTGGTCGAGCAGTACTTC. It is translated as CASSQDGLAGVVEQYF.

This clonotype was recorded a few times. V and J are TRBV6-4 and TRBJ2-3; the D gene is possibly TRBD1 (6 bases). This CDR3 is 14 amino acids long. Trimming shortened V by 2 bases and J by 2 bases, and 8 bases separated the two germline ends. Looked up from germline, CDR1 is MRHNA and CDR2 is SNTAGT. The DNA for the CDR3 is TGTGCCAGCAGTGACCTGGGGGCCACAGATACGCAGTATTTT. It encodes CASSDLGATDTQYF.

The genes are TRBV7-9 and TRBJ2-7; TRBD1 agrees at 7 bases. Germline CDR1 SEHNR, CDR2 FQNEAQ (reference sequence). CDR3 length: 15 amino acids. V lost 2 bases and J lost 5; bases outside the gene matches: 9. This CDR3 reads CASSLIFGQEHEQYF. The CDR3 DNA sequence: TGTGCCAGCAGCTTAATATTCGGACAGGAGCACGAGCAGTACTTC.

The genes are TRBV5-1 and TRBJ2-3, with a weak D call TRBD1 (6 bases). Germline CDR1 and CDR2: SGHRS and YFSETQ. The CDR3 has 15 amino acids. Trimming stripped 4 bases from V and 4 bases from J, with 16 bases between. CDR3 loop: CASSPRTERADTQYF. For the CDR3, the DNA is TGCGCCAGCAGCCCTCGGACAGAGAGGGCAGATACGCAGTATTTT.

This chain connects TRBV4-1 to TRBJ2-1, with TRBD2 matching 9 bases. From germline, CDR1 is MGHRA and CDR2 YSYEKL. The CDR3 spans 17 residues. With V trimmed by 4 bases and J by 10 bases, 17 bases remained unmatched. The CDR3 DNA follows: TGCGCCAGCAGCCCTCCCACCATAGCGGGGGCGGTTGTGGAGCAGTTCTTC. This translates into CASSPPTIAGAVVEQFF.

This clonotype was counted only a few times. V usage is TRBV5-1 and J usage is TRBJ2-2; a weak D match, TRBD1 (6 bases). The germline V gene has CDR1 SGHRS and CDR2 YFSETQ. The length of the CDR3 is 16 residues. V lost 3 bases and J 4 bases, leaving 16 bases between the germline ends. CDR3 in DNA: TGCGCCAGCAGCTCCGGGCAGGGGCTCGGCACCGGGGAGCTGTTTTTT. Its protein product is CASSSGQGLGTGELFF.

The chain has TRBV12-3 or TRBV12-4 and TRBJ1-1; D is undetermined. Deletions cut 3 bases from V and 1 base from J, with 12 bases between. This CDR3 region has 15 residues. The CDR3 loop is CASSFAFGPNTEAFF. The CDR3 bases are TGTGCCAGCAGTTTTGCCTTCGGGCCGAACACTGAAGCTTTCTTT.

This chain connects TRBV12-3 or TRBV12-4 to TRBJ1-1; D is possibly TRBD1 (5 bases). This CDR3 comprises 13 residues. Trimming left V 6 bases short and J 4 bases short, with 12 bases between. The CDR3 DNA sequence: TGTGCCAGCAGCCCAATGAGGGGCACTGAAGCTTTCTTT. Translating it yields CASSPMRGTEAFF.

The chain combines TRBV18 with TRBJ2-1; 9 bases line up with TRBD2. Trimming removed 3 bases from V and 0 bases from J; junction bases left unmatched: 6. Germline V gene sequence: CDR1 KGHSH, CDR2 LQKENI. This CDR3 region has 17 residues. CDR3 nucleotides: TGTGCCAGCTCACCCCGACTAGCGGACATCTCCTACAATGAGCAGTTCTTC. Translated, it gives CASSPRLADISYNEQFF.

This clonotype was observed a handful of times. The CDR3 protein is CSGQGGYGYTF. The DNA for the CDR3 is TGCAGCGGACAGGGCGGCTATGGCTACACCTTC. The V gene is TRBV29-1, the J gene TRBJ1-2, with 7 bases lining up with TRBD1. This CDR3 has 11 amino acids. Unmatched junction bases numbered 3, after V lost 7 bases and J lost 4 bases. Germline V lookup: CDR1 SQVTM, CDR2 ANQGSEA.

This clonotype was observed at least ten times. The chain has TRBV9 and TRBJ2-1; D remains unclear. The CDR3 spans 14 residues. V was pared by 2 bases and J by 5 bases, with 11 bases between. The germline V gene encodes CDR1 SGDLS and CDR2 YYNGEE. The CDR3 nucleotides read TGTGCCAGCAGCGTTGACTCCTACGACAATGAGCAGTTCTTC. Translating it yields CASSVDSYDNEQFF.